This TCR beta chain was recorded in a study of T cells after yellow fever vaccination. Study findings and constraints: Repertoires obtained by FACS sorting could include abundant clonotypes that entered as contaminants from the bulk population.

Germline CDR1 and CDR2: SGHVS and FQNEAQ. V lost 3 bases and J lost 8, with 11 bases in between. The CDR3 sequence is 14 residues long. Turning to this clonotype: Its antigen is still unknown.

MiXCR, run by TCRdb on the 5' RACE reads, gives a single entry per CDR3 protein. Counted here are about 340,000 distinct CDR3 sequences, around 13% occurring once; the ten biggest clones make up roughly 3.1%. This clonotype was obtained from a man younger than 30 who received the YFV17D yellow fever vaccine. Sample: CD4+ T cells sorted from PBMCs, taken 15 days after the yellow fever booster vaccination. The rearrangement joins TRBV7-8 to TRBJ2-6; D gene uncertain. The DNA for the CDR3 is TGTGCCAGCAGCTTTTCAGGCCCAACCAACGTCCTGACTTTC. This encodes CASSFSGPTNVLTF.